Listed below are T cell receptor beta chains from one sample, sequenced in a study of CD8+ T cells in alopecia areata. Some clones are missing from TCRdb's copy, which holds only in-frame ones; the method was immunoSEQ multiplex PCR. The sample carries under 150,000 clones, 56% recorded once. The source was CD4+ T cells sorted from blood, collected at week 24, from a patient treated with tofacitinib. The source of these receptors is a human donor with alopecia areata. CDR3s include the opening cysteine and the closing phenylalanine or tryptophan. The order of the fields is V gene, clone size, CDR3 length, D gene, J gene, CDR3 DNA, CDR3 protein. The D gene is left open where the match is weak. Not all rows give a size; the values are once, few, many and, for expanded clones, a class.

TRBV30	few	17	TRBD1	TRBJ1-5	TGTGCCTGGAGTGTACTGGGGACAGGGATCAGCAATCAGCCCCAGCATTTT	CAWSVLGTGISNQPQHF
TRBV5-6	few	11	-	TRBJ1-2	TGTGCCAGCAGCACCATGGCGGGGGTGACCTTC	CASSTMAGVTF
TRBV4-2	few	15	-	TRBJ2-1	TGTGCCAGCAGCCTGGGACCTTATATCACTAATGAGCAGTTCTTC	CASSLGPYITNEQFF
TRBV7-2	-	14	TRBD1	TRBJ2-2	TGTGCCAGCAGCTCGGGACAGGGGAGCGGGGAGCTGTTTTTT	CASSSGQGSGELFF
TRBV5-6	few	13	-	TRBJ2-4	TGTGCCAGCAGCCCTCCGGCCAGGTCCCATGAGGACTTC	CASSPPARSHEDF
TRBV28	-	12	-	TRBJ2-7	TGTGCCAGCAAGCAGGGGAACTACGAGCAGTACTTC	CASKQGNYEQYF
TRBV7-2	-	14	-	TRBJ2-7	TGTGCCAGCAGCTCGCGAGAGGGGCCTTCCGAGCAGTACTTC	CASSSREGPSEQYF
TRBV20-1	-	11	-	TRBJ2-3	TGCAGTGCTAGGAGCACAGATACGCAGTATTTT	CSARSTDTQYF
TRBV7-9	-	16	-	TRBJ2-7	TGTGCCAGCAGCTTAGGGGGGACTCTGGTATATGGCGAGCAGTACTTC	CASSLGGTLVYGEQYF
TRBV29-1	few	15	TRBD1	TRBJ1-2	TGCAGCGTCCACATACCTGGGACAGGAAACTATGGCTACACCTTC	CSVHIPGTGNYGYTF
TRBV6-5	-	15	TRBD1	TRBJ1-3	TGTGCCAGCAGAGGACAGGGGGCGAGCGGAAACACCATATATTTT	CASRGQGASGNTIYF
TRBV10-3	-	12	-	TRBJ2-3	TGTGCCATCAGTGACCATACAGATACGCAGTATTTT	CAISDHTDTQYF
TRBV7-9	few	13	-	TRBJ2-3	TGTGCCAGCAGAATAGACAGCACAGATACGCAGTATTTT	CASRIDSTDTQYF
TRBV2	few	13	-	TRBJ2-4	TGTGCCAGCAGACGGGACGTACAAAACATTCAGTACTTC	CASRRDVQNIQYF
TRBV5-8	-	13	-	TRBJ2-7	TGCGCCAGCAGCCAAGTTACAGGGTACGAGCAGTACTTC	CASSQVTGYEQYF
TRBV23-1	-	16	-	TRBJ2-6	TGCGCCAGCACCCCTCATGTCATCTCTGGGGCCAACGTCCTGACTTTC	CASTPHVISGANVLTF
TRBV13	few	17	TRBD2	TRBJ2-7	TGTGCCAGCAGCGTTAGGGGACTAGCGGTCGGAAACTACGAGCAGTACTTC	CASSVRGLAVGNYEQYF
TRBV25-1	-	15	-	TRBJ2-5	TGTGCCAGCAGTGCCGTCGACGGACACCTTATGGCCCAGTACTTC	CASSAVDGHLMAQYF
TRBV5-4	-	16	-	TRBJ1-6	TGTGCCAGCAGCTTGTCTGCGGGCCGGCAGGATTCACCCCTCCACTTT	CASSLSAGRQDSPLHF
TRBV7-2	-	12	-	TRBJ2-5	TGTGCCAGCAGCGAGGGTGGCGAGACCCAGTACTTC	CASSEGGETQYF
TRBV5-1	-	14	-	TRBJ2-3	TGCGCCAGCAGCTTGGATCGCAGCACAGATACGCAGTATTTT	CASSLDRSTDTQYF
TRBV5-6	-	14	-	TRBJ2-5	TGTGCCAGCACCTTCCCGGGAGTCAAAGAGACCCAGTACTTC	CASTFPGVKETQYF
TRBV10-3	-	12	TRBD1	TRBJ1-2	TGTGCCATCAGCACAGGGGAGGCTGGCTACACCTTC	CAISTGEAGYTF
TRBV23-1	-	16	-	TRBJ2-7	TGCGCCAGCAGCCTGCTTGGGACATCTGAAGTCTACGAGCAGTACTTC	CASSLLGTSEVYEQYF
TRBV6-1	-	17	-	TRBJ2-7	TGTGCCAGCAGTGAAGATGGGCTTCAAGGACTTCCCTACGAGCAGTACTTC	CASSEDGLQGLPYEQYF
TRBV30	-	15	TRBD1	TRBJ1-2	TGTGCCTGGAGTGTACAAGAGACAGGGGTGTCTGGCTACACCTTC	CAWSVQETGVSGYTF
TRBV5-6	-	14	-	TRBJ2-5	TGTGCCAGCAGCTTTGGAAGCTATCAAGAGACCCAGTACTTC	CASSFGSYQETQYF
TRBV28	few	14	TRBD1	TRBJ2-3	TGTGCCAGCAGCCCACAGGGGCTCACAGATACGCAGTATTTT	CASSPQGLTDTQYF
TRBV29-1	-	13	TRBD2	TRBJ2-3	TGCAGCGTCACCGGGACTACTACAGATACGCAGTATTTT	CSVTGTTTDTQYF
TRBV30	once	12	TRBD1	TRBJ2-5	TGTGCCTGGAGTACAGGGGGAGAGACCCAGTACTTC	CAWSTGGETQYF
TRBV10-3	few	12	-	TRBJ2-1	TGTGCCATCGATAAACAAGGCGGTGAGCAGTTCTTC	CAIDKQGGEQFF
TRBV18	-	14	TRBD1	TRBJ1-2	TGTGCCAGCTCACCCGGACAGGGGCTTGATGGCTACACCTTC	CASSPGQGLDGYTF
TRBV27	few	15	-	TRBJ1-5	TGTGCCAGCAGTTTATCGTACGGGAGGAATCAGCCCCAGCATTTT	CASSLSYGRNQPQHF
TRBV29-1	-	12	TRBD1	TRBJ2-5	TGCAGCGCTGGGACAGGACCGGAGACCCAGTACTTC	CSAGTGPETQYF
TRBV7-6	few	17	TRBD2	TRBJ2-3	TGTGCCAGCGGCAGGACTAGCGGGGGGGCCGGCCCAGATACGCAGTATTTT	CASGRTSGGAGPDTQYF
TRBV11-3	many	13	-	TRBJ2-5	TGTGCCAGCAGGGGGGGCTTCCAAGAGACCCAGTACTTC	CASRGGFQETQYF
TRBV7-9	-	14	-	TRBJ2-3	TGTGCCAGCAGCCTCCAGGGGGGGGCAGATACGCAGTATTTT	CASSLQGGADTQYF
TRBV2	-	15	-	TRBJ1-6	TGTGCCAGCAGTGAAATTGAGGGAGATAATTCACCCCTCCACTTT	CASSEIEGDNSPLHF
TRBV5-8	-	14	-	TRBJ2-5	TGTGCCAGCAGCTTGGGCTTGTCTCAAGAGACCCAGTACTTC	CASSLGLSQETQYF
TRBV29-1	-	12	-	TRBJ2-7	TGCAGCGCCAAGCGCCATGCAGGGGAGCAGTACTTC	CSAKRHAGEQYF
TRBV23-1	few	16	-	TRBJ2-2	TGCGCCAGCTTTTACAGACAGGCCCAGCGGCCCGGGGAGCTGTTTTTT	CASFYRQAQRPGELFF
TRBV5-1	-	17	TRBD2	TRBJ2-5	TGCGCCAGCATCCCGGGACTAGCGGGACTCATCCAAGAGACCCAGTACTTC	CASIPGLAGLIQETQYF
TRBV29-1	-	12	-	TRBJ1-6	TGCATCATGGGCGGCAAAAAATCACCCCTCCACTTT	CIMGGKKSPLHF
TRBV6-5	-	15	-	TRBJ1-1	TGTGCCAGCAGTTACTCGGTGCAAAGGGACACTGAAGCTTTCTTT	CASSYSVQRDTEAFF
TRBV20-1	-	11	TRBD1	TRBJ1-5	TGCAGTGCTACACAGGGGGAGGCCCAGCATTTT	CSATQGEAQHF
TRBV18	-	14	TRBD2	TRBJ2-7	TGTGCCAGCTCACCAGGGGGGGGAACTATCGAGCAGTACTTC	CASSPGGGTIEQYF
TRBV6-1	-	15	-	TRBJ1-6	TGTGCCAGCAGTGAATCACAGGTCGACAATTCACCCCTCCACTTT	CASSESQVDNSPLHF
TRBV30	-	12	-	TRBJ1-1	TGTGCCTGGGGGGGCGCGAACACTGAAGCTTTCTTT	CAWGGANTEAFF
TRBV29-1	-	14	-	TRBJ1-1	TGCAGCGTCGAGGGGATGGGCATGAACACTGAAGCTTTCTTT	CSVEGMGMNTEAFF